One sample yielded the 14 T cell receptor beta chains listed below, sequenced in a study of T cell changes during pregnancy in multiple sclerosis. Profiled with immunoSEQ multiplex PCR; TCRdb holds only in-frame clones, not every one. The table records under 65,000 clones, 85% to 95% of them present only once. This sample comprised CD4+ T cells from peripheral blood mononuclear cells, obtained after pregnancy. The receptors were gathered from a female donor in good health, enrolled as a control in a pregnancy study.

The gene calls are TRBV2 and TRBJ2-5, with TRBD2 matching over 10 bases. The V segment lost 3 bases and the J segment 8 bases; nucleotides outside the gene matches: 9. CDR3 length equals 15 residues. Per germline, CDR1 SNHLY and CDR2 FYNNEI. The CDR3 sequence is CASSDLGLAALTQYF. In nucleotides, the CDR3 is TGTGCCAGCAGTGATCTCGGACTAGCGGCTCTCACCCAGTACTTC.

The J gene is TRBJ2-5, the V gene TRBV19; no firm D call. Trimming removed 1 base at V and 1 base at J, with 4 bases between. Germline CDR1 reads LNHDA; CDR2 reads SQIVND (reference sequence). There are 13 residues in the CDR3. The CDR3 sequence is CASSIALQETQYF. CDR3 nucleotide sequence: TGTGCCAGTAGTATAGCCCTCCAAGAGACCCAGTACTTC.

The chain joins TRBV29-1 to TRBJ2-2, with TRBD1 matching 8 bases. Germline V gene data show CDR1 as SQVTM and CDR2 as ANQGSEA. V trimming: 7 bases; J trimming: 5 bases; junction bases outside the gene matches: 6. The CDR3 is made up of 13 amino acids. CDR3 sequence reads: CSAGTGGTGELFF. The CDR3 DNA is TGCAGCGCCGGGACAGGTGGGACCGGGGAGCTGTTTTTT.

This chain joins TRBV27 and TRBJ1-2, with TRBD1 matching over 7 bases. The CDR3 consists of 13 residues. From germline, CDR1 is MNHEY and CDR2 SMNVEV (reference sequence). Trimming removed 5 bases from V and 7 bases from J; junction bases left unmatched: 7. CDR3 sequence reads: CASSRDRVSGYTF. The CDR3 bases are TGTGCCAGCAGTCGTGACAGGGTCTCTGGCTACACCTTC.

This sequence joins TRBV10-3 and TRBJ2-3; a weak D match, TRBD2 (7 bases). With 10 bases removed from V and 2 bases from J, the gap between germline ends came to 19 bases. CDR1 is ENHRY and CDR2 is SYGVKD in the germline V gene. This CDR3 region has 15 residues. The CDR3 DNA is TGTGCCACCCGGGTCGGGGGGCTGAACACAGATACGCAGTATTTT. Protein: CATRVGGLNTDTQYF.

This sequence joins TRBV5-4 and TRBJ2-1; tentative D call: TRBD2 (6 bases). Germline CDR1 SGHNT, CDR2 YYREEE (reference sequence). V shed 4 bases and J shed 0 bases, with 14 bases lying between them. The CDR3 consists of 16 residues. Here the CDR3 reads CASSQTPGSSYNEQFF. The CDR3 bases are TGTGCCAGCAGCCAAACCCCCGGGAGCTCCTACAATGAGCAGTTCTTC.

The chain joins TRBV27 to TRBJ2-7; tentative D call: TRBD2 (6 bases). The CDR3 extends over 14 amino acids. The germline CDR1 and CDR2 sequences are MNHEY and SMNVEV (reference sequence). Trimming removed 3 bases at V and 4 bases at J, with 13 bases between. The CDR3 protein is CASSLKGLGYEQYF. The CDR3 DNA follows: TGTGCCAGCAGTTTGAAGGGACTCGGTTACGAGCAGTACTTC.

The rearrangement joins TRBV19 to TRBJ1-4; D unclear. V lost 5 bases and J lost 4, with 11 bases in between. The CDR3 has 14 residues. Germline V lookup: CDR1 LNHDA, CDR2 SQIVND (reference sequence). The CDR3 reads CASSSRGRNEKLFF. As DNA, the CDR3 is TGTGCCAGTAGTTCCCGCGGTCGTAATGAAAAACTGTTTTTT.

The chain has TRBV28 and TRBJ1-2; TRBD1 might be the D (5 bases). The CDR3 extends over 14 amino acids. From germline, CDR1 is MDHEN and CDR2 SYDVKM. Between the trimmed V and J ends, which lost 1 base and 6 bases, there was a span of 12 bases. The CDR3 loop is CASSLSSGGDGYTF. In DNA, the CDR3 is TGTGCCAGCAGTTTATCGTCGGGGGGGGATGGCTACACCTTC.

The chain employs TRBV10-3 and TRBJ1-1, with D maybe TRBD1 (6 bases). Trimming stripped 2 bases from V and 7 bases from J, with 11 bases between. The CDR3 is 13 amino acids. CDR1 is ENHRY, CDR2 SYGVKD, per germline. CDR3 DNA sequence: TGTGCCATCAGTGAGCGTCAGGGGATTGAAGCTTTCTTT. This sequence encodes CAISERQGIEAFF.

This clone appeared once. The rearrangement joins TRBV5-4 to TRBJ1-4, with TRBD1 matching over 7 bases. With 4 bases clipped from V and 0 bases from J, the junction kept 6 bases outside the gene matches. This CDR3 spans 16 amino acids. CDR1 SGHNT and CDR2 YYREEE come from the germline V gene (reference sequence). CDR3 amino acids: CASSLGQPATNEKLFF. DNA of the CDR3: TGTGCCAGCAGCCTGGGACAGCCTGCAACTAATGAAAAACTGTTTTTT.

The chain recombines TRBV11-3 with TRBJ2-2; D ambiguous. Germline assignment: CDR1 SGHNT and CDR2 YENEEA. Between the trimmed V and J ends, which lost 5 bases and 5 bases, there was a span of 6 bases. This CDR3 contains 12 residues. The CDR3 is CASSRWTGELFF. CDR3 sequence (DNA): TGTGCCAGCAGCCGGTGGACCGGGGAGCTGTTTTTT.

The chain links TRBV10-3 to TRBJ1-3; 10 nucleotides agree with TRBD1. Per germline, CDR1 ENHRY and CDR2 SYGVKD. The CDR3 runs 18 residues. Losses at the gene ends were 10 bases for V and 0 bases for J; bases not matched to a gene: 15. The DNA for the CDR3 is TGTGCCACCCTCCGAGTGGGGACAGGGGATTACTCTGGAAACACCATATATTTT. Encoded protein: CATLRVGTGDYSGNTIYF.

The CDR3 sequence: CASSEGRSRPQHF. In DNA form, the CDR3 reads TGCGCCAGCAGTGAAGGCAGGTCGCGGCCCCAGCATTTT. V gene TRBV10-1 combines with J gene TRBJ1-5; the D is unclear. V lost 3 bases to trimming and J lost 9 bases, with 12 bases between them. The CDR3 runs to 13 residues. Germline V gene lookup returns CDR1 WNHNN and CDR2 SYGVQD (reference sequence).